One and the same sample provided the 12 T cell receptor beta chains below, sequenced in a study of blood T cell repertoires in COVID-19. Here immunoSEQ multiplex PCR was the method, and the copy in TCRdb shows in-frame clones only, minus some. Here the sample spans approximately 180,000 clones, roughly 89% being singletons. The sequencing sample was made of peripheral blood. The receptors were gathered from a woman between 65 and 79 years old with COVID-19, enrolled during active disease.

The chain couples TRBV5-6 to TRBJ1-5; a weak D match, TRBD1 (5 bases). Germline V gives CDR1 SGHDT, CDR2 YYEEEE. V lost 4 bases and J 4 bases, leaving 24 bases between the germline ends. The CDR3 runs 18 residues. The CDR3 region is CASSPLWGSALTNQPQHF. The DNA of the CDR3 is TGTGCCAGCAGCCCCCTCTGGGGCTCAGCCCTAACAAATCAGCCCCAGCATTTT. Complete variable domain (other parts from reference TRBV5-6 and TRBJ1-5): DAGVTQSPTHLIKTRGQQVTLRCSPKSGHDTVSWYQQALGQGPQFIFQYYEEEERQRGNFPDRFSGHQFPNYSSELNVNALLLGDSALYLCASSPLWGSALTNQPQHFGDGTRLSIL.

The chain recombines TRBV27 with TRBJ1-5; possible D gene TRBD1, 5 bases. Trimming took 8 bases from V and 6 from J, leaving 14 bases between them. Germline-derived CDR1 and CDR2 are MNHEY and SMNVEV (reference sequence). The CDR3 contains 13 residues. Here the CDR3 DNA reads TGTGCCAGCCGGGGCAGAGCGGGTCAGCCCCAGCATTTT. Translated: CASRGRAGQPQHF.

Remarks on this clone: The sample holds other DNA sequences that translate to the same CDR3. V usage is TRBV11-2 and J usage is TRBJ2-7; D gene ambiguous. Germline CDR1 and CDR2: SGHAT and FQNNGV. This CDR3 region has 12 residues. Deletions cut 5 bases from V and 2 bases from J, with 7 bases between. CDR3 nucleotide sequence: TGTGCCAGCAGCCAAACAGCCTACGAGCAGTACTTC. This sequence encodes CASSQTAYEQYF. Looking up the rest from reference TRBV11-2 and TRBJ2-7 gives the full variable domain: EAGVAQSPRYKIIEKRQSVAFWCNPISGHATLYWYQQILGQGPKLLIQFQNNGVVDDSQLPKDRFSAERLKGVDSTLKIQPAKLEDSAVYLCASSQTAYEQYFGPGTRLTVT.

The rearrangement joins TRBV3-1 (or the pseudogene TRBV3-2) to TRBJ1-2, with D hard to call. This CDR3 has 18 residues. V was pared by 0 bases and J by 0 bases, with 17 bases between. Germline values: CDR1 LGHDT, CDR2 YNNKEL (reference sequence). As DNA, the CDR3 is TGTGCCAGCAGCCAAGATAACAGCAGACTATCCTCTAACTATGGCTACACCTTC. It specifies CASSQDNSRLSSNYGYTF.

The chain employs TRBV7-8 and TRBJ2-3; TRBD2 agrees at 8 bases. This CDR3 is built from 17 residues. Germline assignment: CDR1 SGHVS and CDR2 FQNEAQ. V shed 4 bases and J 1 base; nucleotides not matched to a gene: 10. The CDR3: CASSSILLADRTDTQYF. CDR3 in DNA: TGTGCCAGCAGCTCTATTCTACTAGCGGATCGCACAGATACGCAGTATTTT.

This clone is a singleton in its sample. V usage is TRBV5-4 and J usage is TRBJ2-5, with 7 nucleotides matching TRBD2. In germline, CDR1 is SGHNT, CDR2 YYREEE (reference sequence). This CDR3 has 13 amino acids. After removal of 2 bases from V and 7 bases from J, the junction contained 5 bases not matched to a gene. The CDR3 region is CASSLAGRGTQYF. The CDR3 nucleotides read TGTGCCAGCAGCTTAGCGGGAAGGGGGACCCAGTACTTC.

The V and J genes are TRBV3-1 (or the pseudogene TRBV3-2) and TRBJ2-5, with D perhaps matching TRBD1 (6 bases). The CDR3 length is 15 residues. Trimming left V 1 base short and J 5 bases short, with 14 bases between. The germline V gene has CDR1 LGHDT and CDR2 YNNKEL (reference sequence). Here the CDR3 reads CASSQGGTRGETQYF. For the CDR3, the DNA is TGTGCCAGCAGCCAAGGCGGTACTAGGGGGGAGACCCAGTACTTC.

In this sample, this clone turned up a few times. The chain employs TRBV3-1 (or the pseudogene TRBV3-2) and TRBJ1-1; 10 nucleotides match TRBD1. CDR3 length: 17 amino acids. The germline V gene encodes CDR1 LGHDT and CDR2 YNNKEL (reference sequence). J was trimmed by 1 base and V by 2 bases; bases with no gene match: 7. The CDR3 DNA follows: TGTGCCAGCAGCCAAACCGGGACAGGGGCTCCGAACACTGAAGCTTTCTTT. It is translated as CASSQTGTGAPNTEAFF.

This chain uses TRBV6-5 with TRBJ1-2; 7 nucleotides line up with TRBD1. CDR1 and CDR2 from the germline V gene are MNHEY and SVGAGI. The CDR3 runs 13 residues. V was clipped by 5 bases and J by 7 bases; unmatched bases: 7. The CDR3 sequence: CASSRDSARGYTF. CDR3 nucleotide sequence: TGTGCCAGCAGTCGGGACAGTGCTCGTGGCTACACCTTC.

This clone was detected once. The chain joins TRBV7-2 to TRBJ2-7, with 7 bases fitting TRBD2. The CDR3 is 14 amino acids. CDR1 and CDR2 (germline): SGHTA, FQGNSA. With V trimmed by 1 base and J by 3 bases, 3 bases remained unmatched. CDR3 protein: CASSLDSGGYEQYF. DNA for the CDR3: TGTGCCAGCAGCTTAGATTCGGGGGGCTACGAGCAGTACTTC. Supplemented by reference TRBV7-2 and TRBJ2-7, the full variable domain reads GAGVSQSPSNKVTEKGKDVELRCDPISGHTALYWYRQSLGQGLEFLIYFQGNSAPDKSGLPSDRFSAERTGGSVSTLTIQRTQQEDSAVYLCASSLDSGGYEQYFGPGTRLTVT.

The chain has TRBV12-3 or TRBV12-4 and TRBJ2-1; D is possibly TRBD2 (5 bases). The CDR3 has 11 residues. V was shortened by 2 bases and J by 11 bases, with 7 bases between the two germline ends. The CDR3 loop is CASSLRGQQFF. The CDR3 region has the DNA TGTGCCAGCAGTTTAAGAGGGCAGCAGTTCTTC.

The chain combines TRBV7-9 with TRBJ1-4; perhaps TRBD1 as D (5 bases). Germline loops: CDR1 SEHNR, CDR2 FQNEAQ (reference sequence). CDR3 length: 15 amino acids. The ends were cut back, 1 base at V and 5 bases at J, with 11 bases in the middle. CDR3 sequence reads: CASSLVRTRNEKLFF. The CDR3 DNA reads TGTGCCAGCAGCTTAGTACGGACAAGGAATGAAAAACTGTTTTTT.